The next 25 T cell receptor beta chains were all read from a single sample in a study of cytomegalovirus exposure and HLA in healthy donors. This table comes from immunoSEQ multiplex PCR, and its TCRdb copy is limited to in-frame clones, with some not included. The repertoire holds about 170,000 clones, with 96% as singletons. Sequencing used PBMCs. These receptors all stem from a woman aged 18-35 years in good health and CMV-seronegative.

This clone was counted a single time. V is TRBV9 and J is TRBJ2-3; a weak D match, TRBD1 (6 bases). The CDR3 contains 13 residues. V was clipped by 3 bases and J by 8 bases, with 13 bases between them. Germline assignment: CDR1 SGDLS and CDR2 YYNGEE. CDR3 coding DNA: TGTGCCAGCAGCGCCCGGACAGCTGCTACGCAGTATTTT. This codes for CASSARTAATQYF.

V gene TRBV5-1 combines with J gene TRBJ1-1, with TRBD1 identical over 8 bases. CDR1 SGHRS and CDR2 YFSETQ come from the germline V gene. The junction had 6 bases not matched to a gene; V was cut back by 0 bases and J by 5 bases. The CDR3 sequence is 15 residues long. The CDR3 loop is CASSLGQGAWTEAFF. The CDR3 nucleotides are TGCGCCAGCAGCTTGGGTCAGGGGGCCTGGACTGAAGCTTTCTTT.

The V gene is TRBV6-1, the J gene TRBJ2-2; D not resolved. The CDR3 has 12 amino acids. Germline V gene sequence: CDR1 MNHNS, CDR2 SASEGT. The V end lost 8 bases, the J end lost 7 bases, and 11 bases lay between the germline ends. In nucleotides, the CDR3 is TGTGCCAGCCGACTTCGTGGCGGGGAGCTGTTTTTT. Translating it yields CASRLRGGELFF.

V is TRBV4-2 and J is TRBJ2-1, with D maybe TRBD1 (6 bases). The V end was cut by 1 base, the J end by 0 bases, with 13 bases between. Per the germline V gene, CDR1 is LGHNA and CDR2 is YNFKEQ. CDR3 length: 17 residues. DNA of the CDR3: TGTGCCAGCAGCCAAGCCCATGGACAGAGCTCCTACAATGAGCAGTTCTTC. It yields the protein CASSQAHGQSSYNEQFF.

CDR3 bases: TGTGCCAGCTCACAGTCGACAATCGCTGAAGCTTTCTTT. It codes for CASSQSTIAEAFF. This chain joins TRBV18 and TRBJ1-1; no definite D call. Germline values: CDR1 KGHSH, CDR2 LQKENI. CDR3 size: 13 residues. V lost 4 bases, J lost 6 bases, and 12 bases lay in between.

The CDR3 loop is CASSETDNPYEQYF. The DNA for the CDR3 is TGTGCCAGCAGCGAAACCGACAACCCCTACGAGCAGTACTTC. The chain has TRBV9 and TRBJ2-7; no firm D call. Trimming took 3 bases from V and 2 from J, leaving 12 bases between them. The CDR3 runs to 14 residues. From germline, CDR1 is SGDLS and CDR2 YYNGEE. The variable domain in full, completed from reference TRBV9 and TRBJ2-7, reads DSGVTQTPKHLITATGQRVTLRCSPRSGDLSVYWYQQSLDQGLQFLIQYYNGEERAKGNILERFSAQQFPDLHSELNLSSLELGDSALYFCASSETDNPYEQYFGPGTRLTVT.

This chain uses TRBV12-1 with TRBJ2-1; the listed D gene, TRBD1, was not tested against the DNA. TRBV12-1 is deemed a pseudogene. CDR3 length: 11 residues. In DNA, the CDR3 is TGTGCCAGCCTACAGAGAAATGAGCAGTTCTTC. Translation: CASLQRNEQFF.

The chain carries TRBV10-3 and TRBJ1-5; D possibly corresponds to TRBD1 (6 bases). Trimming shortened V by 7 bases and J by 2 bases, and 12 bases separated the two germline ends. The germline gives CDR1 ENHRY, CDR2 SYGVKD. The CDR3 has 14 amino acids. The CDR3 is CAIKGGDGNQPQHF. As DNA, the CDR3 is TGTGCCATCAAGGGGGGGGATGGCAATCAGCCCCAGCATTTT.

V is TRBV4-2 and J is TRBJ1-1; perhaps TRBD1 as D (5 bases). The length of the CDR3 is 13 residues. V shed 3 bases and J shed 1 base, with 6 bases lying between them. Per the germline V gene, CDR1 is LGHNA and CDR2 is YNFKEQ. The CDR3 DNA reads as TGTGCCAGCAGCCACGACAGGAACACTGAAGCTTTCTTT. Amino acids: CASSHDRNTEAFF.

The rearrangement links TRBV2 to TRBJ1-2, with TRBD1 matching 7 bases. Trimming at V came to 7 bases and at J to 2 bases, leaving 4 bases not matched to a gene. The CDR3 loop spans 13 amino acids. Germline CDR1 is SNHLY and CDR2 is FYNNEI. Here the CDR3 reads CASTLQGNYGYTF. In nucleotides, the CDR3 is TGTGCCAGCACCCTACAGGGGAACTATGGCTACACCTTC.

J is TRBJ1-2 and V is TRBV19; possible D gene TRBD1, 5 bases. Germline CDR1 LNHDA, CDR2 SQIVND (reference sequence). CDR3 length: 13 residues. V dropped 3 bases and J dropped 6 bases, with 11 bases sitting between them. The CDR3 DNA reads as TGTGCCAGTAGTATCGCAGGGCCCAATGGCTACACCTTC. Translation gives CASSIAGPNGYTF.

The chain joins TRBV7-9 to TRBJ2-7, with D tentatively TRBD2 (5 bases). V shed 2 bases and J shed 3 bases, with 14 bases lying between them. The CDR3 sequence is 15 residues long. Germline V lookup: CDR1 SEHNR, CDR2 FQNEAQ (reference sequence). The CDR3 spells CASSLRGGEGYEQYF. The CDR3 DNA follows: TGTGCCAGCAGCTTACGAGGTGGAGAGGGCTACGAGCAGTACTTC.

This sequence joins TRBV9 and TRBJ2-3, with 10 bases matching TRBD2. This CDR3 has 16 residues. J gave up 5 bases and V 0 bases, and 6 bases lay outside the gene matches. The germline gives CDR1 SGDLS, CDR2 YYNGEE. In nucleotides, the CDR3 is TGTGCCAGCAGCGTAGCATCTAGCGGGGGTGGAGATACGCAGTATTTT. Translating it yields CASSVASSGGGDTQYF. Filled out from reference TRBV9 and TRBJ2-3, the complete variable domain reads DSGVTQTPKHLITATGQRVTLRCSPRSGDLSVYWYQQSLDQGLQFLIQYYNGEERAKGNILERFSAQQFPDLHSELNLSSLELGDSALYFCASSVASSGGGDTQYFGPGTRLTVL.

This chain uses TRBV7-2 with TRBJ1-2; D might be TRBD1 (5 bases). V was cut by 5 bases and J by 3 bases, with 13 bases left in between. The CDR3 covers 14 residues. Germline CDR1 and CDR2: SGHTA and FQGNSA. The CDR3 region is CASSPREGHYGYTF. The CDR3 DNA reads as TGTGCCAGCAGCCCCAGGGAGGGCCACTATGGCTACACCTTC.

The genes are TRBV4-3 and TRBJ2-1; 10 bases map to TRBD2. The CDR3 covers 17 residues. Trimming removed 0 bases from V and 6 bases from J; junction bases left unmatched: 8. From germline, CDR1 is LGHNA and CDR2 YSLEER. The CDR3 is CASSQDFGTSVFNEQFF. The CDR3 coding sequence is TGCGCCAGCAGCCAAGATTTCGGGACTAGCGTATTCAATGAGCAGTTCTTC.

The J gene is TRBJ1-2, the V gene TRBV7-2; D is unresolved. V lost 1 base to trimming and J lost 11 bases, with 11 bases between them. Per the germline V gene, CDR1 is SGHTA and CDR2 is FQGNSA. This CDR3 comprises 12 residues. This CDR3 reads CASSLGHRWYTF. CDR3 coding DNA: TGTGCCAGCAGCTTAGGACACCGTTGGTACACCTTC.

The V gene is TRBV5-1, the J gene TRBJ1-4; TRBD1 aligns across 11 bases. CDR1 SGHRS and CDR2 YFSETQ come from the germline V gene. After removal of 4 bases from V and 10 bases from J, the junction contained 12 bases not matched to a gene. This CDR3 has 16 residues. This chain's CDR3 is CASSPGARDRGGKLFF. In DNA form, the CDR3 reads TGCGCCAGCAGCCCTGGGGCGCGGGACAGGGGGGGAAAACTGTTTTTT.

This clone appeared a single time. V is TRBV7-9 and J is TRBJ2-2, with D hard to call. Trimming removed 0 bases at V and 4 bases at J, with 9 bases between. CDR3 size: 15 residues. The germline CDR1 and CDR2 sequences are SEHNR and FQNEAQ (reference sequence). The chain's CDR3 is CASSLARPVTGELFF. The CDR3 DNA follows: TGTGCCAGCAGCTTAGCGCGTCCCGTCACCGGGGAGCTGTTTTTT.

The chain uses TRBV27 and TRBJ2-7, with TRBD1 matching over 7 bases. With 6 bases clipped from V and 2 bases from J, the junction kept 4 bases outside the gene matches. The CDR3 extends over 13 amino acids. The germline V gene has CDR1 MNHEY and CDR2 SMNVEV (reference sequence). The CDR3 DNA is TGTGCCAGCAGCCGTCAGGGGGCCTACGAGCAGTACTTC. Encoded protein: CASSRQGAYEQYF.

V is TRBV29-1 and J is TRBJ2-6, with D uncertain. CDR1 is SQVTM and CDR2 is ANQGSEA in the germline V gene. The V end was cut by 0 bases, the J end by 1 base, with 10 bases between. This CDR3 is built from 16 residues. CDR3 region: CSVEESGLSGANVLTF. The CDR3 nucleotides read TGCAGCGTTGAAGAGTCAGGTTTGTCTGGGGCCAACGTCCTGACTTTC. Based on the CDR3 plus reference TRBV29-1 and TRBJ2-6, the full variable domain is SAVISQKPSRDICQRGTSLTIQCQVDSQVTMMFWYRQQPGQSLTLIATANQGSEATYESGFVIDKFPISRPNLTFSTLTVSNMSPEDSSIYLCSVEESGLSGANVLTFGAGSRLTVL.

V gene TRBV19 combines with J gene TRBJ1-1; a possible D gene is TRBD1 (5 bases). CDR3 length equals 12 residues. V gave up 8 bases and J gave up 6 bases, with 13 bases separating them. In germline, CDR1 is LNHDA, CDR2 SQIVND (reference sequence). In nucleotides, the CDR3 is TGTGCCAGTGAAACCGGGGGAGCTGAAGCTTTCTTT. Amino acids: CASETGGAEAFF.

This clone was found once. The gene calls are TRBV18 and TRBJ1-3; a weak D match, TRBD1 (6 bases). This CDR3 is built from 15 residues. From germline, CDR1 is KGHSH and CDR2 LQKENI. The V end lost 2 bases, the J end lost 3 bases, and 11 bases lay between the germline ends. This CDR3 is CASSPTGTSGNTIYF. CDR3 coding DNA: TGTGCCAGCTCACCAACCGGGACAAGTGGAAACACCATATATTTT.

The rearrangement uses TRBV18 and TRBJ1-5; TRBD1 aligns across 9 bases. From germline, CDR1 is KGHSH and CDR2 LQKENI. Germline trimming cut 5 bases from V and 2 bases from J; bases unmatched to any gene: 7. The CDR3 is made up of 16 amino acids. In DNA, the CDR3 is TGTGCCAGCTCATTACAGGGGGCTGCGGGCAATCAGCCCCAGCATTTT. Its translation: CASSLQGAAGNQPQHF. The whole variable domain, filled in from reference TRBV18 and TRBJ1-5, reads NAGVMQNPRHLVRRRGQEARLRCSPMKGHSHVYWYRQLPEEGLKFMVYLQKENIIDESGMPKERFSAEFPKEGPSILRIQQVVRGDSAAYFCASSLQGAAGNQPQHFGDGTRLSIL.

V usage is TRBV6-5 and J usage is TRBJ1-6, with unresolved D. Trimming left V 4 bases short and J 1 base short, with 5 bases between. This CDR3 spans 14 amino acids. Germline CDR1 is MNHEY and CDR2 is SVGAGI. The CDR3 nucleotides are TGTGCCAGCAGTTCTAGTTCCTATAATTCACCCCTCCACTTT. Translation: CASSSSSYNSPLHF.

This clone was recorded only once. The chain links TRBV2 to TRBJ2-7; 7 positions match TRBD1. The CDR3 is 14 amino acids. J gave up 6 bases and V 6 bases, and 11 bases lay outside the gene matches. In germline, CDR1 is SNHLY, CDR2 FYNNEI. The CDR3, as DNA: TGTGCCAGCAGCCCGTTTAGGGGGCGGTCCGAGCAGTACTTC. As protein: CASSPFRGRSEQYF. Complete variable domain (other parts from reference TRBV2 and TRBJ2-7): EPEVTQTPSHQVTQMGQEVILRCVPISNHLYFYWYRQILGQKVEFLVSFYNNEISEKSEIFDDQFSVERPDGSNFTLKIRSTKLEDSAMYFCASSPFRGRSEQYFGPGTRLTVT.